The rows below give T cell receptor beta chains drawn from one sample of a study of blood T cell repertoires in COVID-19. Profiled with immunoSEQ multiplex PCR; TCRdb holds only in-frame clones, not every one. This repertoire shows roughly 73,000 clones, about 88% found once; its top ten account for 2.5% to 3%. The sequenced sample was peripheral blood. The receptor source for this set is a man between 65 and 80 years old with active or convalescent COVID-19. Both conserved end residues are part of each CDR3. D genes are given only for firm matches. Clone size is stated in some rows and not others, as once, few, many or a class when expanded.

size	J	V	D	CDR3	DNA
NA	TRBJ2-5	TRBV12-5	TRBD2	CASGPAQGGAQYF	TGTGCTAGTGGTCCCGCCCAGGGAGGGGCCCAGTACTTC
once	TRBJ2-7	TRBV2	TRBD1	CASSVRQGRAYEQYF	TGTGCCAGCAGTGTTCGACAGGGAAGGGCCTACGAGCAGTACTTC
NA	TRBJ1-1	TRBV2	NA	CASSEGLTVMNTEAFF	TGTGCCAGCAGTGAGGGCCTGACAGTCATGAACACTGAAGCTTTCTTT
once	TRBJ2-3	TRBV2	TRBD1	CASRDRGWADTQYF	TGTGCCAGCAGGGACAGGGGATGGGCAGATACGCAGTATTTT
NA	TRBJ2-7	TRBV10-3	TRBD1	CAISPGTGGFMEQYF	TGTGCCATCAGCCCCGGGACAGGAGGGTTCATGGAGCAGTACTTC
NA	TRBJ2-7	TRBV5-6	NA	CASVPAGVSYEQYF	TGTGCCAGCGTACCCGCCGGGGTCTCCTACGAGCAGTACTTC
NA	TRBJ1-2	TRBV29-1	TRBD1	CSADGRQGGIYTF	TGCAGCGCCGACGGGCGACAGGGGGGGATCTACACCTTC
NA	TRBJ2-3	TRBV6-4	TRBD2	CASSASGTDTQYF	TGTGCCAGCAGTGCTAGCGGAACAGATACGCAGTATTTT
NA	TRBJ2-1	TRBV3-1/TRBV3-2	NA	CASSQLRNLLTGNEQFF	TGTGCCAGCAGCCAACTACGGAACCTCCTAACGGGCAATGAGCAGTTCTTC
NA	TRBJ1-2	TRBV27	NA	CASSPRGETRGYTF	TGTGCCAGCAGTCCTCGGGGAGAAACCCGTGGCTACACCTTC
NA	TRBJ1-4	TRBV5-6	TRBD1	CASSLSDRVTNEKLFF	TGTGCCAGCAGCCTATCGGACAGGGTGACTAATGAAAAACTGTTTTTT
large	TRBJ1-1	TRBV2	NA	CASSEDRMNTEAFF	TGTGCCAGCAGTGAAGACAGGATGAACACTGAAGCTTTCTTT
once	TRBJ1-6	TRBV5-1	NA	CASSFTADSPLHF	TGCGCCAGCAGCTTTACAGCCGATTCACCCCTCCACTTT
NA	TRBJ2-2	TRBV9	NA	CASSPGHTNTGELFF	TGTGCCAGCAGTCCCGGACACACCAACACCGGGGAGCTGTTTTTT
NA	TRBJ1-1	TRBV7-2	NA	CASSLSRTGGNKAFF	TGTGCCAGCAGCCTATCCCGCACGGGGGGAAACAAGGCTTTCTTT
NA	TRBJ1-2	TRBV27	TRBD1	CASSLTGVSNYGYTF	TGTGCCAGCAGCCTGACAGGGGTATCTAACTATGGCTACACCTTC
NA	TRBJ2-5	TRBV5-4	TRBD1	CASSLAGQGETQYF	TGTGCCAGCAGCTTAGCGGGACAGGGGGAGACCCAGTACTTC
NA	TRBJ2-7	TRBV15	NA	CATSRGNSYEQYF	TGTGCCACCAGCAGAGGTAACTCCTACGAGCAGTACTTC
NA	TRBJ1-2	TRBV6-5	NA	CASRPGQFYGYTF	TGTGCCAGCAGACCCGGACAGTTCTATGGCTACACCTTC
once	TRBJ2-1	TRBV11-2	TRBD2	CASSLRELAGSGVGNEQFF	TGTGCCAGCAGCTTAAGGGAACTAGCGGGATCAGGGGTTGGGAATGAGCAGTTCTTC
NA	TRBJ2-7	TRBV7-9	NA	CASSLGRASYEQYF	TGTGCCAGCAGCTTAGGCAGGGCTTCCTACGAGCAGTACTTC
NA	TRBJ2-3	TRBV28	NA	CASSPSPRGASTDTQYF	TGTGCCAGCAGCCCCTCCCCCAGGGGCGCGAGCACAGATACGCAGTATTTT
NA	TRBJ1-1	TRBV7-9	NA	CASSLATENTEAFF	TGTGCCAGCAGCTTAGCGACAGAGAACACTGAAGCTTTCTTT
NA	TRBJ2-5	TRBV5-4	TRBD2	CASSSGTSGGHRETQYF	TGTGCCAGCAGCTCCGGGACTAGCGGGGGACACCGAGAGACCCAGTACTTC
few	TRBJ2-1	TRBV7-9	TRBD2	CASSRTSGYYNEQFF	TGTGCCAGCAGTCGGACTAGCGGGTACTACAATGAGCAGTTCTTC
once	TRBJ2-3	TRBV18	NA	CASSRRGSAERTDTQYF	TGTGCCAGCTCCCGACGTGGGTCAGCGGAACGCACAGATACGCAGTATTTT
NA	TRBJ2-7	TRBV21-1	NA	CASSKGPLRLAGALYLYEQYF	TGTGCCAGCAGCAAAGGGCCCCTGCGACTAGCGGGAGCCCTCTACCTCTACGAGCAGTACTTC
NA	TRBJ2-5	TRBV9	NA	CASSVAGAAGETQYF	TGTGCCAGCAGCGTAGCAGGGGCTGCCGGGGAGACCCAGTACTTC
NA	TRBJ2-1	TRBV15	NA	CATSRGAAISSYNEQFF	TGTGCCACCAGCAGAGGGGCAGCTATAAGCTCCTACAATGAGCAGTTCTTC
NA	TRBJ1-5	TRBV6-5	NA	CASSSRQTNQPQHF	TGTGCCAGCAGTTCAAGACAGACTAATCAGCCCCAGCATTTT
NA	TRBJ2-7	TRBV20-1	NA	CSAVGGYEQYF	TGCAGTGCCGTGGGGGGTTACGAGCAGTACTTC
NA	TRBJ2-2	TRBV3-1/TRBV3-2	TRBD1	CASSRGTGALSTGELFF	TGTGCCAGCAGCCGTGGGACAGGGGCTCTCTCCACCGGGGAGCTGTTTTTT
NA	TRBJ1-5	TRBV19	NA	CASKHSGNQPQHF	TGTGCCAGTAAACATTCCGGCAATCAGCCCCAGCATTTT
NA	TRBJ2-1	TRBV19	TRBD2	CASTWTRGYNEQFF	TGTGCCAGTACCTGGACTAGGGGCTACAATGAGCAGTTCTTC
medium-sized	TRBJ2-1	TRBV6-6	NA	CASSYLTTNNEQFF	TGTGCCAGCAGTTACCTGACAACGAACAATGAGCAGTTCTTC
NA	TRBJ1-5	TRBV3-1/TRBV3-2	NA	CASSQDPSRNQPQHF	TGTGCCAGCAGCCAAGATCCCAGTCGCAATCAGCCCCAGCATTTT
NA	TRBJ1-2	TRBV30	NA	CAWSVPPGTYGYTF	TGTGCCTGGAGTGTACCTCCTGGGACATATGGCTACACCTTC
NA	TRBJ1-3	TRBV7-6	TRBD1	CASSLGVWTGEGNTIYF	TGTGCCAGCAGCTTAGGTGTTTGGACAGGGGAGGGAAACACCATATATTTT
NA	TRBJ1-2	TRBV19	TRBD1	CASSAGQGAGGYTF	TGTGCCAGTAGTGCGGGACAGGGGGCCGGCGGCTACACCTTC
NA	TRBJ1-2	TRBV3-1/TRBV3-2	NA	CASSQDLRGGYTF	TGTGCCAGCAGTCAAGATCTACGCGGGGGCTACACCTTC
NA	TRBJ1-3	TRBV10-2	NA	CASSEGRSSGNTIYF	TGCGCCAGCAGTGAGGGCCGCTCCTCTGGAAACACCATATATTTT
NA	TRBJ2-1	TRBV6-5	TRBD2	CASSPGLAGDEQFF	TGTGCCAGCAGTCCGGGACTAGCGGGAGATGAGCAGTTCTTC
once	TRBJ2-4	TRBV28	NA	CASSLPQGAKNIQYF	TGTGCCAGCAGTTTACCGCAGGGGGCCAAAAACATTCAGTACTTC
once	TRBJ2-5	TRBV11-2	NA	CASSLDPSSAKETQYF	TGTGCCAGCAGCTTAGATCCTTCTTCAGCGAAAGAGACCCAGTACTTC
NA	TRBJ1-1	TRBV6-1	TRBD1	CASSEGTGPTEAFF	TGTGCCAGCAGTGAGGGGACAGGGCCCACTGAAGCTTTCTTT
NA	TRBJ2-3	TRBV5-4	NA	CASSSSLGGGDTQYF	TGTGCCAGCAGCTCTTCACTTGGTGGGGGCGATACGCAGTATTTT
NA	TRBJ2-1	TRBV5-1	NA	CASSLAGHEQFF	TGCGCCAGCAGCTTGGCGGGTCATGAGCAGTTCTTC
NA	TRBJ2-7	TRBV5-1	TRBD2	CASSSWGGDSYEQYF	TGCGCCAGCAGCTCCTGGGGGGGGGACTCCTACGAGCAGTACTTC
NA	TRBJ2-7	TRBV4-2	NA	CASSQGLVASPYEQYF	TGTGCCAGCAGCCAAGGGTTAGTCGCTAGTCCATACGAGCAGTACTTC
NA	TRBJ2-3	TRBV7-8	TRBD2	CASSPTTGTSGTQYF	TGTGCCAGCAGCCCCACAACCGGGACTAGTGGTACGCAGTATTTT